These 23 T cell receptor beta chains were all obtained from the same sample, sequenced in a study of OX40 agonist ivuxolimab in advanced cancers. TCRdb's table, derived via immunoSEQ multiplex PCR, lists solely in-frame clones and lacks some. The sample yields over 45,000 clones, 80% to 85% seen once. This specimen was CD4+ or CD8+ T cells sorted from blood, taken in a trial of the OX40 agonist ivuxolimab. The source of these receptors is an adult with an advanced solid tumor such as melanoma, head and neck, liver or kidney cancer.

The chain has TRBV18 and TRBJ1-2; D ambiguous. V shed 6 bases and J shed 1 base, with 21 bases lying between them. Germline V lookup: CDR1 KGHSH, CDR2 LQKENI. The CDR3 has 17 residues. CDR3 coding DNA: TGTGCCAGCTCGCAGAACTCCGGCCCCTCGGTTAACTATGGCTACACCTTC. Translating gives CASSQNSGPSVNYGYTF.

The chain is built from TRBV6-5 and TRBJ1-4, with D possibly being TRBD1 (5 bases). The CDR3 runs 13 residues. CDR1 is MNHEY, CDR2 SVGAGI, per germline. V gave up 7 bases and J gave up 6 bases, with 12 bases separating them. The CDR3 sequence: CASIAGQDEKLFF. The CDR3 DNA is TGTGCCAGCATAGCAGGGCAGGATGAAAAACTGTTTTTT.

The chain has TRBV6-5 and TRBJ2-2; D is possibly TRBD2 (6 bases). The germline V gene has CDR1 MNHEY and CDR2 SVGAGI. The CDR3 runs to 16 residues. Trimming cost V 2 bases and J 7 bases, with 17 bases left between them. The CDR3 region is CASSYGSGVGGGELFF. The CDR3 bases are TGTGCCAGCAGTTACGGATCGGGAGTAGGTGGCGGGGAGCTGTTTTTT.

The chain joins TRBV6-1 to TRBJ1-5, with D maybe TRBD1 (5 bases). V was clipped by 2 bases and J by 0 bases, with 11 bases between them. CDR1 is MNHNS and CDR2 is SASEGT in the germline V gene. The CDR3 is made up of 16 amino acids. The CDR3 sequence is CASSESGAYSNQPQHF. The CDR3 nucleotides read TGTGCCAGCAGTGAAAGTGGGGCTTATAGCAATCAGCCCCAGCATTTT.

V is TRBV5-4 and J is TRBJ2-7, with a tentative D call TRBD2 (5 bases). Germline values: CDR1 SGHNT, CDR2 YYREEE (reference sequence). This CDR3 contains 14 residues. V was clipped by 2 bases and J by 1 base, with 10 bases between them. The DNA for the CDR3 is TGTGCCAGCAGCTTTAGCGTATCTTCCTACGAGCAGTACTTC. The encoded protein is CASSFSVSSYEQYF.

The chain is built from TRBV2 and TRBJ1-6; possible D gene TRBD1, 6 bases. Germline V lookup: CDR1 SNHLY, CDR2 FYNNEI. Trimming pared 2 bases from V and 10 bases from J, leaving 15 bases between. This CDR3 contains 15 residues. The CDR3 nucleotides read TGTGCCAGCAGTGAACGCGGGAGGGGGGGGTCACCCCTCCACTTT. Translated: CASSERGRGGSPLHF.

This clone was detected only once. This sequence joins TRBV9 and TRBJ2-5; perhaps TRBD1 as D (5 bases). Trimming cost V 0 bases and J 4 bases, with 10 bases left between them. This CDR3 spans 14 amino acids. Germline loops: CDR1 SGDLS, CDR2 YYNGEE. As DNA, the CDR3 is TGTGCCAGCAGCGTAGGCCAGGGTATAGAGACCCAGTACTTC. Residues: CASSVGQGIETQYF. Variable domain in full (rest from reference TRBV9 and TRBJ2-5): DSGVTQTPKHLITATGQRVTLRCSPRSGDLSVYWYQQSLDQGLQFLIQYYNGEERAKGNILERFSAQQFPDLHSELNLSSLELGDSALYFCASSVGQGIETQYFGPGTRLLVL.

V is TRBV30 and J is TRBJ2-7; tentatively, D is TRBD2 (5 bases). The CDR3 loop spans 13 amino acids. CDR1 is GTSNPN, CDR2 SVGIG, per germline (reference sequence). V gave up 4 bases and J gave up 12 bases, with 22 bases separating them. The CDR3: CAWTESSWARVYF. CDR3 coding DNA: TGTGCCTGGACGGAGTCTAGCTGGGCTAGGGTGTACTTC.

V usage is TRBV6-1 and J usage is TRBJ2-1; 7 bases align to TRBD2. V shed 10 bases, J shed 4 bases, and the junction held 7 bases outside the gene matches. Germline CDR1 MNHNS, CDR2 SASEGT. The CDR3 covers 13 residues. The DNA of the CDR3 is TGTGCCACCGGGACTATAGGATACAATGAGCAGTTCTTC. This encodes CATGTIGYNEQFF.

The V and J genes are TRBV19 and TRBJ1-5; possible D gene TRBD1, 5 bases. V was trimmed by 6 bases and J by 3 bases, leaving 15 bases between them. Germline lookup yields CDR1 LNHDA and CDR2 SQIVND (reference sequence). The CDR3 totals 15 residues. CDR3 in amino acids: CASRTQGATNQPQHF. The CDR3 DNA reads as TGTGCCAGTAGAACCCAGGGAGCTACCAATCAGCCCCAGCATTTT.

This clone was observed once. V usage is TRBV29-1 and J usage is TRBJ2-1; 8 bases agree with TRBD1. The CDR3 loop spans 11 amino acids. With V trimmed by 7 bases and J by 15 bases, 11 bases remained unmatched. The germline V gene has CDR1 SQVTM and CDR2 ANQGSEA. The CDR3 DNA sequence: TGCAGCGCCGACAGGGGTAAAGTTACGTTCTTC. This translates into CSADRGKVTFF.

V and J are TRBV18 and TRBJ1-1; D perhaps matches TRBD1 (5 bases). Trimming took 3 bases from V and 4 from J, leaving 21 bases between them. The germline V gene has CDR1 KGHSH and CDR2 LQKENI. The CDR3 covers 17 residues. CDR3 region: CASSPRGGGYSSTEAFF. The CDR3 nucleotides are TGTGCCAGCTCACCCAGAGGTGGGGGTTATTCTTCCACTGAAGCTTTCTTT.

The CDR3, as DNA: TGTGCCAGCTCACCACCCGGGACAGGGGCCGGGGTAGGAGAAGCTTTCTTT. It codes for CASSPPGTGAGVGEAFF. The rearrangement joins TRBV18 to TRBJ1-1; 10 nucleotides line up with TRBD1. V shed 0 bases and J 8 bases; nucleotides not matched to a gene: 12. Germline-derived CDR1 and CDR2 are KGHSH and LQKENI. The CDR3 runs 17 residues.

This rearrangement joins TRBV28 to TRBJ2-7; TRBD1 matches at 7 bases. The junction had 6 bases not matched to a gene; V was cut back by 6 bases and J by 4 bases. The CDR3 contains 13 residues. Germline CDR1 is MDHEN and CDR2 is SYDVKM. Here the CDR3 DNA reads TGTGCCAGCAGCTCCGGACAGGTTTACGAGCAGTACTTC. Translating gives CASSSGQVYEQYF.

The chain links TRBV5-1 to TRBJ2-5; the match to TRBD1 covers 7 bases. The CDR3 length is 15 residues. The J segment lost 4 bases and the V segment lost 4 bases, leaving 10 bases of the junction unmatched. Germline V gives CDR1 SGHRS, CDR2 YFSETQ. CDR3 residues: CASSPDGRGTETQYF. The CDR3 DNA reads TGCGCCAGCAGCCCGGATGGCAGGGGGACAGAGACCCAGTACTTC.

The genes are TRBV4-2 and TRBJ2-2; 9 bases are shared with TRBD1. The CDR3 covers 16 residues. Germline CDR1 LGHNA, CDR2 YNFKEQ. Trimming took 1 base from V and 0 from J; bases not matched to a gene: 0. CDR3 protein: CASSQGQGANTGELFF. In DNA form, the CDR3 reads TGTGCCAGCAGCCAAGGACAGGGGGCGAACACCGGGGAGCTGTTTTTT.

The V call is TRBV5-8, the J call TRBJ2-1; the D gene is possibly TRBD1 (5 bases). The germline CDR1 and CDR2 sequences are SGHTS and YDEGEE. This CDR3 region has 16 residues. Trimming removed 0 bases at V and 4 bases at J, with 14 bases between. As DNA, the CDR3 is TGTGCCAGCAGCTTGGCAGCAGGGTCCATTTACAATGAGCAGTTCTTC. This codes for CASSLAAGSIYNEQFF.

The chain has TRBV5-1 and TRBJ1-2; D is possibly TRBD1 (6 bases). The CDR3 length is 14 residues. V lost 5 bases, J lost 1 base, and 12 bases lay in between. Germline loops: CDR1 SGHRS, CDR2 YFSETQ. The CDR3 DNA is TGCGCCAGCAGAGGGACACGGGATAACTATGGCTACACCTTC. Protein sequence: CASRGTRDNYGYTF.

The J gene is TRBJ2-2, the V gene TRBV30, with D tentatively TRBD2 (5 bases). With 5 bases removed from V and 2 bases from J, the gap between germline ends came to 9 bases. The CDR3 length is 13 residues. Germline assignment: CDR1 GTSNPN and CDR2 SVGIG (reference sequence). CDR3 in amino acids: CAWGLLNTGELFF. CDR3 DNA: TGTGCCTGGGGACTTCTTAACACCGGGGAGCTGTTTTTT.

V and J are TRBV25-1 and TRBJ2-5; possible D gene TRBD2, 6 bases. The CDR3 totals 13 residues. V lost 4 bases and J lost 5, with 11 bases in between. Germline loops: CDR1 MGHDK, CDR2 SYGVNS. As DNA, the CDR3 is TGTGCCAGCAGTGCTGCGGGGTTGGAGACCCAGTACTTC. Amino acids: CASSAAGLETQYF. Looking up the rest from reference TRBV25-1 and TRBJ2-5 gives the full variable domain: EADIYQTPRYLVIGTGKKITLECSQTMGHDKMYWYQQDPGMELHLIHYSYGVNSTEKGDLSSESTVSRIRTEHFPLTLESARPSHTSQYLCASSAAGLETQYFGPGTRLLVL.

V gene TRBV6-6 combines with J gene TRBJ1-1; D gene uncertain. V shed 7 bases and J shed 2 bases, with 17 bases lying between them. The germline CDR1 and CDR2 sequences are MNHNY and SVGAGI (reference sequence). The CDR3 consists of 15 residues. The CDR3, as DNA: TGTGCCAGCATTAAACGGGTGGATAAAAACACTGAAGCTTTCTTT. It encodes CASIKRVDKNTEAFF.

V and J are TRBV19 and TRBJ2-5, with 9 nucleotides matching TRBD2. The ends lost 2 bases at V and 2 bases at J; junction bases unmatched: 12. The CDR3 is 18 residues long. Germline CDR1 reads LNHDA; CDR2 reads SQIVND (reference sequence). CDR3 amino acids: CASSIPPRASGKQETQYF. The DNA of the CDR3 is TGTGCCAGTAGTATACCCCCCCGGGCTAGCGGGAAGCAAGAGACCCAGTACTTC.

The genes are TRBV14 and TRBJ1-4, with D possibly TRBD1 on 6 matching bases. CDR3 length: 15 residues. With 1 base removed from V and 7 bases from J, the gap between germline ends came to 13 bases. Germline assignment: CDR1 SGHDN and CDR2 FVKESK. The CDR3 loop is CASSQGTVGSEKLFF. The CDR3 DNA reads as TGTGCCAGCAGCCAAGGGACAGTGGGGAGTGAAAAACTGTTTTTT.